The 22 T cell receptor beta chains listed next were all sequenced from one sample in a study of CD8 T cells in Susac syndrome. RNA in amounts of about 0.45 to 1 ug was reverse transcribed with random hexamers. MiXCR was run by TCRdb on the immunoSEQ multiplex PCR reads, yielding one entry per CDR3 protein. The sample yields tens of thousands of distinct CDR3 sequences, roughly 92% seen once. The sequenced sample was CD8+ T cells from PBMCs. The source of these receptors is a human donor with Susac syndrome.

The CDR3 spells CASQGQGLETQYF. The CDR3 nucleotides are TGTGCCAGCCAGGGACAGGGGTTGGAGACCCAGTACTTC. V gene TRBV28 combines with J gene TRBJ2-5; 10 bases line up with TRBD1. Per the germline V gene, CDR1 is MDHEN and CDR2 is SYDVKM. The CDR3 loop spans 13 amino acids. V lost 8 bases to trimming and J lost 5 bases; unmatched junction nucleotides: 5.

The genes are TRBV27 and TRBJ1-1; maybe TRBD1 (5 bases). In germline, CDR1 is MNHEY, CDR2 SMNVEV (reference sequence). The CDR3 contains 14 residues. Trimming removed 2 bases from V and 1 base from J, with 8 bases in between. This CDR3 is CASSLPGRNTEAFF. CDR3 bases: TGTGCCAGCAGTTTACCAGGGAGGAACACTGAAGCTTTCTTT.

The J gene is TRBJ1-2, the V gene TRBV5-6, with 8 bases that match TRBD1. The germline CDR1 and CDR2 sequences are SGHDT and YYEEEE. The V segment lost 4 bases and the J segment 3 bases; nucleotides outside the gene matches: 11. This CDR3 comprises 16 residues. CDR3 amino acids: CASSPDRGGMDYGYTF. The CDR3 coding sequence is TGTGCCAGCAGCCCAGACAGGGGTGGGATGGACTATGGCTACACCTTC. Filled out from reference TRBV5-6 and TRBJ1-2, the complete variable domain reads DAGVTQSPTHLIKTRGQQVTLRCSPKSGHDTVSWYQQALGQGPQFIFQYYEEEERQRGNFPDRFSGHQFPNYSSELNVNALLLGDSALYLCASSPDRGGMDYGYTFGSGTRLTVV.

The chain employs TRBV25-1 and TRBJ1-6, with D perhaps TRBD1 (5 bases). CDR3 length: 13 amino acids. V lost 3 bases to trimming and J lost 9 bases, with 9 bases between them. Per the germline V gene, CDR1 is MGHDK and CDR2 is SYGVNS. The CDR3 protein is CASSDWGGSPLHF. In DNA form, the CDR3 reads TGTGCCAGCAGTGATTGGGGGGGTTCACCCCTCCACTTT.

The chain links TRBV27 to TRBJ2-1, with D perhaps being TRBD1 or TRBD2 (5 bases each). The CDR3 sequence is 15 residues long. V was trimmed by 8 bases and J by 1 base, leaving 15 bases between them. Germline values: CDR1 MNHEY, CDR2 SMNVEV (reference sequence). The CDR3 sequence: CASRVGVVSYNEQFF. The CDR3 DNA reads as TGTGCCAGCCGGGTGGGGGTCGTTTCCTACAATGAGCAGTTCTTC.

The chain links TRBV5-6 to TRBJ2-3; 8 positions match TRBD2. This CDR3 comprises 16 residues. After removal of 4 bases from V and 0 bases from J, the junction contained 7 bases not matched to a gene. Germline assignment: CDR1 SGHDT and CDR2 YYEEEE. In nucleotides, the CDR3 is TGTGCCAGCAGCCGGGTCGGGGGGGACAGCACAGATACGCAGTATTTT. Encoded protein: CASSRVGGDSTDTQYF.

The CDR3 spells CASSHPRSRPNTEAFF. CDR3 bases: TGTGCCAGCAGCCACCCTAGAAGCAGGCCGAACACTGAAGCTTTCTTT. The rearrangement uses TRBV2 and TRBJ1-1; D unclear. Germline V gives CDR1 SNHLY, CDR2 FYNNEI. The CDR3 length is 16 residues. V dropped 6 bases and J dropped 1 base, with 18 bases sitting between them.

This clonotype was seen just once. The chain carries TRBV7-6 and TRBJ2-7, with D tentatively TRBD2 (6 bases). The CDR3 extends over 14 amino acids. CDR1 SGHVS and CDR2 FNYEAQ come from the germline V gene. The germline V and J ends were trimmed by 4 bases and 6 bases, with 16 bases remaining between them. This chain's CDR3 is CASSYGGGVSEQYF. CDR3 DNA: TGTGCCAGCAGCTATGGCGGCGGGGTGAGCGAGCAGTACTTC.

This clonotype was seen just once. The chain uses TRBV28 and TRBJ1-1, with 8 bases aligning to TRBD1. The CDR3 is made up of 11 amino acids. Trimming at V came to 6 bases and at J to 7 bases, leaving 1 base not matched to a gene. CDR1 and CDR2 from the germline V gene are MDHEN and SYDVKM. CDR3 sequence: CASSGTGEAFF. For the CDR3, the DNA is TGTGCCAGCAGCGGGACAGGTGAAGCTTTCTTT.

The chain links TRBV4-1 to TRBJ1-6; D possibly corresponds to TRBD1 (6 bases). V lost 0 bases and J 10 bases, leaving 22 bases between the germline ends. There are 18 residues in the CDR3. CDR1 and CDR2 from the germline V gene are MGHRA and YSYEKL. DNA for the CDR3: TGCGCCAGCAGCCAAGATCTTTTCTCGGGGGCCCCTGGCTCACCCCTCCACTTT. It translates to CASSQDLFSGAPGSPLHF.

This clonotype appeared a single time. Here the CDR3 reads CASSLYGRQGAPGANVLTF. For the CDR3, the DNA is TGTGCCAGCAGTTTATATGGCCGGCAGGGGGCGCCTGGGGCCAACGTCCTGACTTTC. The gene calls are TRBV28 and TRBJ2-6; TRBD1 agrees at 8 bases. Germline CDR1 is MDHEN and CDR2 is SYDVKM. The trim removed 1 base at V and 2 bases at J, leaving 10 bases unmatched. The CDR3 sequence is 19 residues long.

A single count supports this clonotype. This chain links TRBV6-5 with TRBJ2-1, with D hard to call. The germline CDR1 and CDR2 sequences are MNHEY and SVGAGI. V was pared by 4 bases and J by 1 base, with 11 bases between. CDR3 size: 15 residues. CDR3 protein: CASSFLGRSYNEQFF. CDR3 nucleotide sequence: TGTGCCAGCAGTTTCCTAGGACGGTCCTACAATGAGCAGTTCTTC.

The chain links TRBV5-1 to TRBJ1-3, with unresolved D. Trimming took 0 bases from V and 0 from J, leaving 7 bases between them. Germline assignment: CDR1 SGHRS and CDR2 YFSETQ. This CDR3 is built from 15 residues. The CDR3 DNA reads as TGCGCCAGCAGCTTGGAACAGATCTCTGGAAACACCATATATTTT. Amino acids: CASSLEQISGNTIYF.

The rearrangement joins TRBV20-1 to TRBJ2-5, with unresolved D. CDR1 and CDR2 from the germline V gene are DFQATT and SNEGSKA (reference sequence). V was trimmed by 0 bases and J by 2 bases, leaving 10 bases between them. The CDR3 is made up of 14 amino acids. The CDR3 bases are TGCAGTGCTAGAGATCTATTGAAACAAGAGACCCAGTACTTC. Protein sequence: CSARDLLKQETQYF.

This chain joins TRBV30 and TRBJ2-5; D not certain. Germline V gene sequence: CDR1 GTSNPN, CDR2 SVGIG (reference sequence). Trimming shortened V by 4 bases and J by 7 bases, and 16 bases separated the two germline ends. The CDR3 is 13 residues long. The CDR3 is CAWNVLGIGTQYF. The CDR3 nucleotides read TGTGCCTGGAATGTTTTGGGGATTGGGACCCAGTACTTC.

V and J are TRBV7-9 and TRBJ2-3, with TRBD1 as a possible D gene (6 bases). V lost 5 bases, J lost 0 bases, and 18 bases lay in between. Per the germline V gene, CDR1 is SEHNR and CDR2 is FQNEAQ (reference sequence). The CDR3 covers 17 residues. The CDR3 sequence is CASSPLGASISTDTQYF. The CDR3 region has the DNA TGTGCCAGCAGCCCCCTGGGGGCTAGCATAAGCACAGATACGCAGTATTTT.

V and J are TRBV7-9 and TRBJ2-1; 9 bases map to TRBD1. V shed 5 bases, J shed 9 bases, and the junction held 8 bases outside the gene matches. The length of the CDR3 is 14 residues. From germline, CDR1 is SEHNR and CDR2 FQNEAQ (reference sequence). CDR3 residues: CASSRGQGNGEQFF. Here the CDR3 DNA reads TGTGCCAGCAGCCGGGGACAGGGAAACGGTGAGCAGTTCTTC.

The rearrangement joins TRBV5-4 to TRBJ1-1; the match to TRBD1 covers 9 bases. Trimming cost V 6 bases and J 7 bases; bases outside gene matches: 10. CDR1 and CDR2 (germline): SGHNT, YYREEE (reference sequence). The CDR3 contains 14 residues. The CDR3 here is CASNRDRVGGEAFF. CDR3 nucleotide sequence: TGTGCCAGCAACAGGGACAGGGTGGGCGGTGAAGCTTTCTTT. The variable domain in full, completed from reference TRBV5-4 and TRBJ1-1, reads ETGVTQSPTHLIKTRGQQVTLRCSSQSGHNTVSWYQQALGQGPQFIFQYYREEENGRGNFPPRFSGLQFPNYSSELNVNALELDDSALYLCASNRDRVGGEAFFGQGTRLTVV.

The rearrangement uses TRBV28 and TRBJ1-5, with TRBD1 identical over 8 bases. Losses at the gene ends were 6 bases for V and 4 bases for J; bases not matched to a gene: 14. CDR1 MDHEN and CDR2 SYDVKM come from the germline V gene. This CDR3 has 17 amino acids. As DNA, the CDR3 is TGTGCCAGCAGGCCCCGGACAGGGATGGGGTTGAATCAGCCCCAGCATTTT. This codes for CASRPRTGMGLNQPQHF.

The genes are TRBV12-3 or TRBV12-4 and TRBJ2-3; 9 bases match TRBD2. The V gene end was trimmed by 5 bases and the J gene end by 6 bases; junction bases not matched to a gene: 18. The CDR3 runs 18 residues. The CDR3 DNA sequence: TGTGCCAGCAGTCCCCCAAGTTACAGCGGGGGGCGTCGGGATACGCAGTATTTT. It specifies CASSPPSYSGGRRDTQYF.

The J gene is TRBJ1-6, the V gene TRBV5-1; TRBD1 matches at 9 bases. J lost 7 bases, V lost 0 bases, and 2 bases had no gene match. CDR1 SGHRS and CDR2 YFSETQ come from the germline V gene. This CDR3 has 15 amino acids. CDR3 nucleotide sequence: TGCGCCAGCAGCTTGGAGACAGGGGGGAATTCACCCCTCCACTTT. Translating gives CASSLETGGNSPLHF.

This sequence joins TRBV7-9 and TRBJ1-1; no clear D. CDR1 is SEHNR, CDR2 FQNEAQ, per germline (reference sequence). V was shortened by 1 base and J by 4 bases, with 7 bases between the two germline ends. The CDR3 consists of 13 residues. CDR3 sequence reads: CASSLVAATEAFF. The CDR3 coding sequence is TGTGCCAGCAGCTTAGTGGCAGCCACTGAAGCTTTCTTT.